This record concerns one TCR beta chain sequence. Its antigen is unknown. These data come from a study of shared clonotypes between healthy human individuals. All donors were healthy HIV-negative adults lacking recent acute infections or vaccinations. Deep-level assay runs were performed. DNA input for the unsorted PBMC replicate PCRs was about 270 ng, 31,000 or so T cell genomes. Using immunoSEQ multiplex PCR, the repertoire was profiled, and TCRdb retains in-frame clones only, with some absent. The table records about half a million clones, approximately 78% of them present only once. Points from the study as a whole: Donors were few, which limited the genetic and exposure-history diversity represented.

Per germline, CDR1 SQVTM and CDR2 ANQGSEA. The CDR3 has 15 amino acids. V lost 2 bases to trimming and J lost 0 bases; unmatched junction nucleotides: 4. This clonotype was sampled from a woman between 40 and 50 years old in good health. Some clones in this sample may be carry-over from other donors' samples. The material sequenced was PBMCs. This rearrangement joins TRBV29-1 to TRBJ2-7; 10 nucleotides align to TRBD1. In nucleotides, the CDR3 is TGCAGCGTTGAACAAGGACAGGGGGGCTCCTACGAGCAGTACTTC. Protein product: CSVEQGQGGSYEQYF.